This T cell receptor beta chain was recorded in a study of blood T cell repertoires in COVID-19. CDR1 LGHNT and CDR2 FRNRAP come from the germline V gene. J lost 0 bases, V lost 4 bases, and 3 bases had no gene match. The CDR3 runs 15 residues. Libraries were prepared by immunoSEQ multiplex PCR; TCRdb keeps only in-frame clonotypes and omits some of them. The data show 130,000 or so clones, with approximately 84% seen just once and over 1.1% held by the top ten. The sequencing sample was made of peripheral blood. The receptor was derived from a man between 60 and 75 years old with acute or convalescent COVID-19. The chain carries TRBV12-5 and TRBJ1-3; 7 positions match TRBD1. CDR3 bases: TGTGCTAGTGGTTCGGGACAGCGCTCTGGAAACACCATATATTTT. Amino acid sequence: CASGSGQRSGNTIYF.